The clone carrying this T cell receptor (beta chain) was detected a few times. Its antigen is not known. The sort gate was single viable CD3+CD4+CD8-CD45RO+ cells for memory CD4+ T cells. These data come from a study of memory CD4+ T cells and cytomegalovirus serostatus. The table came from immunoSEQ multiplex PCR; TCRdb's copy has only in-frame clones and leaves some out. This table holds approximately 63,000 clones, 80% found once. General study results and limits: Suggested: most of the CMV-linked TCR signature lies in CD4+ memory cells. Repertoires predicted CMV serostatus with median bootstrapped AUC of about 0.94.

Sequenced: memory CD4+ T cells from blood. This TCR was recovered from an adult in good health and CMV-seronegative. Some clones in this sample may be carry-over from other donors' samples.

The CDR3 here is CASSFARQLRSTDTQYF. The CDR3 nucleotides read TGTGCCAGCAGCTTCGCCAGGCAACTAAGAAGCACAGATACGCAGTATTTT. The chain employs TRBV5-4 and TRBJ2-3, with D unresolved. The CDR3 covers 17 residues. From germline, CDR1 is SGHNT and CDR2 YYREEE (reference sequence). V was cut by 2 bases and J by 0 bases, with 16 bases left in between. Supplemented by reference TRBV5-4 and TRBJ2-3, the full variable domain reads ETGVTQSPTHLIKTRGQQVTLRCSSQSGHNTVSWYQQALGQGPQFIFQYYREEENGRGNFPPRFSGLQFPNYSSELNVNALELDDSALYLCASSFARQLRSTDTQYFGPGTRLTVL.